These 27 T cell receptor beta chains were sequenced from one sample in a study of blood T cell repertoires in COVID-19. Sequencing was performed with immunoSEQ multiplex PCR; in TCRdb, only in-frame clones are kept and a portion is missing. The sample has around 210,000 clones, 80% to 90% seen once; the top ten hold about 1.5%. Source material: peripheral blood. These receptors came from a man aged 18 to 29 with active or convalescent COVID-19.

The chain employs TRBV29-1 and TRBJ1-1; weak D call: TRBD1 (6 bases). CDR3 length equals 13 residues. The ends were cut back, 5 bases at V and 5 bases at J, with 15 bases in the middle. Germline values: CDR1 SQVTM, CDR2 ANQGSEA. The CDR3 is CSVTPQGFTEAFF. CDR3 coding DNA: TGCAGCGTTACACCACAGGGATTTACTGAAGCTTTCTTT.

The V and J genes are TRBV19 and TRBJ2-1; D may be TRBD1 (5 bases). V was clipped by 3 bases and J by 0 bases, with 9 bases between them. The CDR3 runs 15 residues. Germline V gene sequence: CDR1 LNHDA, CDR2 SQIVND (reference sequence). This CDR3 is CASSMTESSYNEQFF. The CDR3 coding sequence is TGTGCCAGTAGTATGACAGAGAGCTCCTACAATGAGCAGTTCTTC.

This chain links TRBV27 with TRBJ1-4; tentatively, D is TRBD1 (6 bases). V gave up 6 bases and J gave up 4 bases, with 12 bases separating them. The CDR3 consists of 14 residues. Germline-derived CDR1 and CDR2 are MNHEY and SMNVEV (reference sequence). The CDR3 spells CASSRTAYNEKLFF. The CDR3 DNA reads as TGTGCCAGCAGCAGGACAGCCTATAATGAAAAACTGTTTTTT. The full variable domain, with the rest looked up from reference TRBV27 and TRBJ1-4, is EAQVTQNPRYLITVTGKKLTVTCSQNMNHEYMSWYRQDPGLGLRQIYYSMNVEVTDKGDVPEGYKVSRKEKRNFPLILESPSPNQTSLYFCASSRTAYNEKLFFGSGTQLSVL.

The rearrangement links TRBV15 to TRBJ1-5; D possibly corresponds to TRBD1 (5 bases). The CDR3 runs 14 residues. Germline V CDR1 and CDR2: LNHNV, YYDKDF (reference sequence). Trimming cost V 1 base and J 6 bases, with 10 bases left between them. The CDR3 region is CATSRGGVGQPQHF. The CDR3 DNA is TGTGCCACCAGCAGAGGGGGGGTGGGTCAGCCCCAGCATTTT.

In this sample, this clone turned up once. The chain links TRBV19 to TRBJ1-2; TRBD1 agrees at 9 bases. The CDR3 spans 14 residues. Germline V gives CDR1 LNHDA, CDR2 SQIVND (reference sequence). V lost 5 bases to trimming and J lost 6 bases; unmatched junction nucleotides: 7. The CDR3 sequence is CASSHGQGRDGYTF. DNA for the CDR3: TGTGCCAGTAGTCACGGACAGGGGCGTGATGGCTACACCTTC.

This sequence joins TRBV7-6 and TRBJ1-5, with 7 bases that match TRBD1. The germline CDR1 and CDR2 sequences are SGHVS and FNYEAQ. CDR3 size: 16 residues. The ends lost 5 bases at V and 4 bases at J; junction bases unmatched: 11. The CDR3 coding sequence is TGTGCCAGCAGCGCCACATCAGGGGGATGGAATCAGCCCCAGCATTTT. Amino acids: CASSATSGGWNQPQHF.

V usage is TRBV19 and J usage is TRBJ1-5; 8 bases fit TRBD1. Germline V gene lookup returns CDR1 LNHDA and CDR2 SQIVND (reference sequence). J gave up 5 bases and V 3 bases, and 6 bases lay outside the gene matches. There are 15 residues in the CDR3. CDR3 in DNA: TGTGCCAGTAGTATGGCAGGGGGCGCGGATCAGCCCCAGCATTTT. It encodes CASSMAGGADQPQHF.

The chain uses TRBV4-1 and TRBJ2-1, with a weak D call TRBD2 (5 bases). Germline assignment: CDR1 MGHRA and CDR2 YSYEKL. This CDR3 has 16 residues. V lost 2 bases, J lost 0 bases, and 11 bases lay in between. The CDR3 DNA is TGCGCCAGCAGCCAACCGAGCGGACGCTCCTACAATGAGCAGTTCTTC. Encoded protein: CASSQPSGRSYNEQFF.

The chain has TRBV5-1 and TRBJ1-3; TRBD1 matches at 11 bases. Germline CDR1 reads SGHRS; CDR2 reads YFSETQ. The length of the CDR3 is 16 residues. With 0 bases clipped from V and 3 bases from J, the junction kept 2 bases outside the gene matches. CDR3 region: CASSLVGQGDGNTIYF. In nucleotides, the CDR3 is TGCGCCAGCAGCTTGGTGGGACAGGGGGATGGAAACACCATATATTTT.

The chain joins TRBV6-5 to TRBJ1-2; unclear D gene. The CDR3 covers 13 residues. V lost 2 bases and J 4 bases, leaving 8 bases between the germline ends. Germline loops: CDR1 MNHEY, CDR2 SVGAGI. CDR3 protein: CASSYVHPYGYTF. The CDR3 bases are TGTGCCAGCAGTTACGTACACCCCTATGGCTACACCTTC.

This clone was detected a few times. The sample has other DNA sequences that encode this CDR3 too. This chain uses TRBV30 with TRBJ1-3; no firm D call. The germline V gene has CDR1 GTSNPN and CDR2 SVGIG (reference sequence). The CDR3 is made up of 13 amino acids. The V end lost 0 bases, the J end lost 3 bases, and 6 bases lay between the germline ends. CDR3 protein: CAWSVSVGNTIYF. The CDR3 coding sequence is TGTGCCTGGAGTGTATCAGTTGGAAACACCATATATTTT.

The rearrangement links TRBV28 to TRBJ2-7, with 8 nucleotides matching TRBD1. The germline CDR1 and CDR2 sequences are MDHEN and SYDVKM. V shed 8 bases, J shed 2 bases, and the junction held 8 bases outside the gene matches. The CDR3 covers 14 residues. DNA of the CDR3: TGTGCCAGCGGCGCCGGGACAGGTCCCTACGAGCAGTACTTC. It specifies CASGAGTGPYEQYF.

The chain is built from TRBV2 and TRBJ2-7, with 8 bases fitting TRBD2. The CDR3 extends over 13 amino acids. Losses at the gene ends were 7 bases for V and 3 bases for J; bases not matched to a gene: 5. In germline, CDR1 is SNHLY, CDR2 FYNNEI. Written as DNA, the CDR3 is TGTGCCAGCATGTGGAGCGGGAGCTACGAGCAGTACTTC. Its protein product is CASMWSGSYEQYF.

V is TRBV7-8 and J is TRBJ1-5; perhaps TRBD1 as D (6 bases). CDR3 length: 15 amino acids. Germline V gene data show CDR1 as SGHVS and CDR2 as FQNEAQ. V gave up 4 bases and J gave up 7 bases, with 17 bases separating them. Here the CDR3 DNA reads TGTGCCAGCAGCTCCCCAGGCGGGGGCTTCCAGCCCCAGCATTTT. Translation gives CASSSPGGGFQPQHF.

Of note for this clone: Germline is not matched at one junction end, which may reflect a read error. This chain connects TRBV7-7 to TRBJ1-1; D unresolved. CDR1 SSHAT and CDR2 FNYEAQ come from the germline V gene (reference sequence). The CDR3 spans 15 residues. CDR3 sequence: CASSLSHPGDTEAFF. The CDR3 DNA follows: TGTGCTAGCAGCTTATCCCACCCCGGAGACACTGAAGCTTTCTTT.

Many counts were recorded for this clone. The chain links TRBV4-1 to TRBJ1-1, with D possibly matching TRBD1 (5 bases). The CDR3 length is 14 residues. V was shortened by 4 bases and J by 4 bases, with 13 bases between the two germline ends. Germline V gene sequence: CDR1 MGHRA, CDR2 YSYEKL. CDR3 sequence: CASSPSRGGTEAFF. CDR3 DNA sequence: TGCGCCAGCAGCCCGTCAAGGGGAGGCACTGAAGCTTTCTTT.

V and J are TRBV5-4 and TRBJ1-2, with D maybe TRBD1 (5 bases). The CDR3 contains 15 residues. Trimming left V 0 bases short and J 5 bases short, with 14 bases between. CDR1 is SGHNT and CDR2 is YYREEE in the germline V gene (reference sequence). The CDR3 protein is CASSLGTLGRYGYTF. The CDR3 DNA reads TGTGCCAGCAGCTTGGGGACACTCGGGAGGTATGGCTACACCTTC.

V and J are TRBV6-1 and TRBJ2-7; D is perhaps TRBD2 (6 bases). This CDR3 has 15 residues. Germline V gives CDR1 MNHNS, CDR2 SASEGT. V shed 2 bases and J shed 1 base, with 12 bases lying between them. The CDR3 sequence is CASSEIGGSSYEQYF. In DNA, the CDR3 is TGTGCCAGCAGTGAAATCGGGGGATCTTCCTACGAGCAGTACTTC.

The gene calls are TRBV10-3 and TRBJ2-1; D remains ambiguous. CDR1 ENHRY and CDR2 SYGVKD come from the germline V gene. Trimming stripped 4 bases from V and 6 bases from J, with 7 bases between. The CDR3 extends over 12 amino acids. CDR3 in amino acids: CAISAQINEQFF. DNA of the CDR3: TGTGCCATCAGTGCCCAGATCAATGAGCAGTTCTTC.

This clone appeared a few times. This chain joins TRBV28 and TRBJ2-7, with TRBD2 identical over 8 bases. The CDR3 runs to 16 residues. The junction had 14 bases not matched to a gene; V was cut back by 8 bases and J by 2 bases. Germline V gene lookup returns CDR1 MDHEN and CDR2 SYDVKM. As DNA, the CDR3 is TGTGCCAGCTTTCCCCTCTCGGGGGGGGCGGCCTACGAGCAGTACTTC. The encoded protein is CASFPLSGGAAYEQYF.

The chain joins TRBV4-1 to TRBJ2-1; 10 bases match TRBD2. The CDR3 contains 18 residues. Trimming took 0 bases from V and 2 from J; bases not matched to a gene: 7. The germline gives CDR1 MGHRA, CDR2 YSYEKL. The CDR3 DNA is TGCGCCAGCAGCCAAGACGCTAGCGGGAGCCCGCCCTACAATGAGCAGTTCTTC. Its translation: CASSQDASGSPPYNEQFF.

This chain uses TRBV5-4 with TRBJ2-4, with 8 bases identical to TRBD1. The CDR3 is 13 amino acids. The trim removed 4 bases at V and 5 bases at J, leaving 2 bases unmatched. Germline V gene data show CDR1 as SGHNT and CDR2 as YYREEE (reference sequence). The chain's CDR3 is CASSEGQENIQYF. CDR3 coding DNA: TGTGCCAGCAGCGAGGGACAGGAAAACATTCAGTACTTC.

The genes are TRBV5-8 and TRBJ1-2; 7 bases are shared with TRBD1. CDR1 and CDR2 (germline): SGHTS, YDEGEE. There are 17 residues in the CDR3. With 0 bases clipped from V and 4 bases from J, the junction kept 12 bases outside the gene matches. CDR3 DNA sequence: TGTGCCAGCAGCTTGGATCTCCAGGGGGAGTACTTCTATGGCTACACCTTC. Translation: CASSLDLQGEYFYGYTF.

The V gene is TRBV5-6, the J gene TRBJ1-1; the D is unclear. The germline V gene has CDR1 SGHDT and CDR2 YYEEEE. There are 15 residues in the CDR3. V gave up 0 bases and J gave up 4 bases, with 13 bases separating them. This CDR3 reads CASSLGFRGGTEAFF. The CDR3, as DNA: TGTGCCAGCAGCTTGGGGTTTCGGGGAGGCACTGAAGCTTTCTTT.

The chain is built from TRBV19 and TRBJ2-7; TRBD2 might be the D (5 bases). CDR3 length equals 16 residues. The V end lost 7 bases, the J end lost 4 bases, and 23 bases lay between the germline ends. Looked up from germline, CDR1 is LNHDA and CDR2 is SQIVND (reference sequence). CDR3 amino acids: CASKRILAEKSYEQYF. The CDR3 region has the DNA TGTGCCAGTAAAAGAATTCTAGCCGAGAAAAGTTACGAGCAGTACTTC. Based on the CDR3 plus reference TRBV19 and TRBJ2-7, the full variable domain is DGGITQSPKYLFRKEGQNVTLSCEQNLNHDAMYWYRQDPGQGLRLIYYSQIVNDFQKGDIAEGYSVSREKKESFPLTVTSAQKNPTAFYLCASKRILAEKSYEQYFGPGTRLTVT.

This chain's CDR3 is CASLGRGKLFF. The DNA of the CDR3 is TGTGCCAGCCTAGGCCGAGGAAAACTGTTTTTT. The chain has TRBV6-5 and TRBJ1-4; D gene uncertain. The CDR3 consists of 11 residues. Per the germline V gene, CDR1 is MNHEY and CDR2 is SVGAGI. Between the trimmed V and J ends, which lost 8 bases and 10 bases, there was a span of 11 bases.

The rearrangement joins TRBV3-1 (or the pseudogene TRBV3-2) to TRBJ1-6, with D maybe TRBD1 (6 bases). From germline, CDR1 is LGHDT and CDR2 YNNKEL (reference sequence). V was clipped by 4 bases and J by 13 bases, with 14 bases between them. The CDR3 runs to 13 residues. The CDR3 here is CASSPGQNTPLHF. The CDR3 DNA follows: TGTGCCAGCAGCCCCGGACAGAATACTCCCCTCCACTTT.